Listed here are 31 T cell receptor beta chains from one sample, sequenced in a study of T-cell reconstitution after alpha-beta-depleted transplantation in children. TCRbeta library preparation incorporated unique molecular identifiers. From the PCR reads, TCRdb called clonotypes with MiXCR, one entry per CDR3 protein. Altogether approximately 240,000 distinct CDR3 sequences are present, 9% to 10% being singletons, with the ten largest covering 5% to 5.5%. This material consisted of PBMCs from the stem cell graft donor, taken from the stem cell graft. The receptors were gathered from a human donor who donated a stem cell graft to a child with SCID.

This clonotype came up many times. CDR3 sequence: CAISESTLDEQYF. The CDR3 DNA reads as TGTGCCATCAGTGAGTCAACCTTGGACGAGCAGTACTTC. The rearrangement links TRBV10-3 to TRBJ2-7; D gene ambiguous. V was shortened by 0 bases and J by 5 bases, with 8 bases between the two germline ends. Germline V gene sequence: CDR1 ENHRY, CDR2 SYGVKD. The CDR3 is 13 residues long.

The table lists this clonotype with many counts. The chain recombines TRBV5-5 with TRBJ1-5; no firm D call. Germline V gene data show CDR1 as SGHKS and CDR2 as YYEKEE (reference sequence). The V end was cut by 0 bases, the J end by 2 bases, with 6 bases between. The CDR3 is made up of 14 amino acids. CDR3 nucleotide sequence: TGTGCCAGCAGCTTGGCTACGGGCAATCAGCCCCAGCATTTT. The encoded protein is CASSLATGNQPQHF. Full variable domain (rest looked up from reference TRBV5-5 and TRBJ1-5): DAGVTQSPTHLIKTRGQQVTLRCSPISGHKSVSWYQQVLGQGPQFIFQYYEKEERGRGNFPDRFSARQFPNYSSELNVNALLLGDSALYLCASSLATGNQPQHFGDGTRLSIL.

The V call is TRBV5-6, the J call TRBJ2-1, with TRBD2 as a possible D gene (9 bases). The V gene's germline CDR1 is SGHDT and CDR2 YYEEEE. The ends were cut back, 4 bases at V and 9 bases at J, with 23 bases in the middle. This CDR3 comprises 16 residues. DNA of the CDR3: TGTGCCAGCAGCCCGAGCGGGAGGACAGGGATCGCTGAGCAGTTCTTC. This sequence encodes CASSPSGRTGIAEQFF.

The table lists this clonotype with a few counts. The chain couples TRBV5-1 to TRBJ1-2, with D perhaps TRBD1 (6 bases). V lost 0 bases and J lost 0, with 12 bases in between. The CDR3 length is 16 residues. Germline V gene lookup returns CDR1 SGHRS and CDR2 YFSETQ. CDR3 region: CASSLALGQTNYGYTF. Here the CDR3 DNA reads TGCGCCAGCAGCTTGGCTCTCGGACAGACTAACTATGGCTACACCTTC.

This clonotype was observed at least ten times. The chain links TRBV20-1 to TRBJ1-1; D remains unclear. Per germline, CDR1 DFQATT and CDR2 SNEGSKA (reference sequence). V was clipped by 0 bases and J by 4 bases, with 15 bases between them. The CDR3 runs to 15 residues. CDR3 sequence reads: CSARDYSRVGTEAFF. CDR3 nucleotide sequence: TGCAGTGCTAGAGATTACTCCCGGGTGGGCACTGAAGCTTTCTTT.

This clonotype was seen at least ten times. The chain recombines TRBV28 with TRBJ1-1; D might be TRBD1 (5 bases). CDR1 and CDR2 from the germline V gene are MDHEN and SYDVKM. This CDR3 has 12 residues. V dropped 4 bases and J dropped 7 bases, with 10 bases sitting between them. The CDR3 is CASSSGRYEAFF. The CDR3 DNA reads TGTGCCAGCAGTTCGGGACGGTATGAAGCTTTCTTT.

Of note for this clonotype: A much larger clonotype is one base distant, so this may be a read error. The chain has TRBV2 and TRBJ2-1, with a weak D call TRBD1 (7 bases). This CDR3 contains 17 residues. The germline CDR1 and CDR2 sequences are SNHLY and FYNNEI. The ends were cut back, 1 base at V and 6 bases at J, with 19 bases in the middle. The CDR3 DNA follows: TGTGCCAGCAGTGAAGGGGGACAGTTCAGGGACTGCAATGAGCAGTTCTTC. Its protein is CASSEGGQFRDCNEQFF.

This clonotype was seen many times. This rearrangement joins TRBV18 to TRBJ1-4; D uncertain. From germline, CDR1 is KGHSH and CDR2 LQKENI. With 4 bases removed from V and 4 bases from J, the gap between germline ends came to 10 bases. This CDR3 region has 14 residues. CDR3 DNA: TGTGCCAGCTCACAGAACATCGGTAATGAAAAACTGTTTTTT. Its translation is CASSQNIGNEKLFF. Based on the CDR3 plus reference TRBV18 and TRBJ1-4, the full variable domain is NAGVMQNPRHLVRRRGQEARLRCSPMKGHSHVYWYRQLPEEGLKFMVYLQKENIIDESGMPKERFSAEFPKEGPSILRIQQVVRGDSAAYFCASSQNIGNEKLFFGSGTQLSVL.

This clonotype showed up many times. The chain joins TRBV29-1 to TRBJ1-1; D remains ambiguous. This CDR3 spans 12 amino acids. Per the germline V gene, CDR1 is SQVTM and CDR2 is ANQGSEA. Between the trimmed V and J ends, which lost 4 bases and 6 bases, there was a span of 12 bases. CDR3 loop: CSVAVRSAEAFF. The CDR3, as DNA: TGCAGCGTTGCTGTTAGGTCCGCTGAAGCTTTCTTT.

This clonotype was observed many times. This rearrangement joins TRBV9 to TRBJ1-1; maybe TRBD1 (5 bases). V lost 4 bases, J lost 0 bases, and 16 bases lay in between. CDR1 and CDR2 from the germline V gene are SGDLS and YYNGEE. The CDR3 loop spans 16 amino acids. The CDR3 nucleotides read TGTGCCAGCAGCCCCGCCGGCCAGGGAGTGAACACTGAAGCTTTCTTT. Protein sequence: CASSPAGQGVNTEAFF.

This clonotype was seen ten or more times. The chain joins TRBV12-3 or TRBV12-4 to TRBJ1-1; D might be TRBD1 (6 bases). The CDR3 contains 15 residues. Trimming pared 5 bases from V and 3 bases from J, leaving 16 bases between. The CDR3 here is CASSPKGVRYTEAFF. The CDR3 coding sequence is TGTGCCAGCAGTCCGAAGGGGGTACGGTACACTGAAGCTTTCTTT.

This clonotype has only a few counts. The chain combines TRBV5-1 with TRBJ1-1; 12 nucleotides align to TRBD1. The CDR3 has 17 residues. The germline V gene encodes CDR1 SGHRS and CDR2 YFSETQ. The V gene end was trimmed by 4 bases and the J gene end by 6 bases; junction bases not matched to a gene: 13. The CDR3 sequence: CASSLPTPGQGASEAFF. Here the CDR3 DNA reads TGCGCCAGCAGCCTACCTACCCCGGGACAGGGGGCATCTGAAGCTTTCTTT.

The chain has TRBV20-1 and TRBJ2-3; TRBD1 agrees at 9 bases. Germline CDR1 is DFQATT and CDR2 is SNEGSKA (reference sequence). The CDR3 is made up of 12 amino acids. The CDR3 DNA sequence: TGCGGGGGAACAGGGGGCCGAAGTACGCAGTATTTT. This gives the protein CGGTGGRSTQYF.

This clonotype was picked up many times. This chain connects TRBV7-9 to TRBJ2-1, with 11 bases fitting TRBD2. The germline gives CDR1 SEHNR, CDR2 FQNEAQ (reference sequence). V lost 6 bases, J lost 5 bases, and 9 bases stayed unmatched. The CDR3 covers 16 residues. CDR3 bases: TGTGCCAGCAGTCGCATCCTAGCGGGGGGTAACAATGAGCAGTTCTTC. Translated, it gives CASSRILAGGNNEQFF.

This clonotype was seen more than once but under ten times. A much bigger clone sits one base away, suggesting this may be a read error. The J gene is TRBJ1-2, the V gene TRBV7-9, with 10 bases identical to TRBD1. The CDR3 sequence is 14 residues long. In germline, CDR1 is SEHNR, CDR2 FQNEAQ (reference sequence). CDR3 in DNA: TGTGCCAGCAGCTCGGGACAGGGGTCGTCGGGCTACCCCTTC. Protein: CASSSGQGSSGYPF.

This clonotype has at least ten counts. V gene TRBV9 combines with J gene TRBJ2-2; a weak D match, TRBD2 (7 bases). The germline V gene has CDR1 SGDLS and CDR2 YYNGEE. Deletions cut 5 bases from V and 4 bases from J, with 15 bases between. This CDR3 spans 15 amino acids. In nucleotides, the CDR3 is TGTGCCAGCAGTTGGGGGGGGACAACCACCGGGGAGCTGTTTTTT. It yields the protein CASSWGGTTTGELFF.

Ten or more counts support this clonotype. The V call is TRBV20-1, the J call TRBJ2-7; 15 bases map to TRBD2. This CDR3 comprises 19 residues. The germline V gene has CDR1 DFQATT and CDR2 SNEGSKA (reference sequence). J gave up 0 bases and V 1 base, and 10 bases lay outside the gene matches. The CDR3 coding sequence is TGCAGTGCTAGAGCTATTTGGACTAGCGGGGGGGCGAGCTCCTACGAGCAGTACTTC. It translates to CSARAIWTSGGASSYEQYF.

The V call is TRBV5-4, the J call TRBJ2-7, with D possibly TRBD2 on 5 matching bases. Germline CDR1 is SGHNT and CDR2 is YYREEE (reference sequence). V shed 4 bases and J shed 8 bases, with 16 bases lying between them. This CDR3 region has 13 residues. CDR3 loop: CASSEATTGKQYF. The CDR3 nucleotides are TGTGCCAGCAGCGAGGCCACGACGGGGAAGCAGTACTTC. Full variable domain (remainder filled in from reference TRBV5-4 and TRBJ2-7): ETGVTQSPTHLIKTRGQQVTLRCSSQSGHNTVSWYQQALGQGPQFIFQYYREEENGRGNFPPRFSGLQFPNYSSELNVNALELDDSALYLCASSEATTGKQYFGPGTRLTVT.

This clonotype was detected many times. The CDR3 DNA is TGTGCCAGCAGCTTAGTCAGGGACGGCGAGCAGTACTTC. It yields the protein CASSLVRDGEQYF. V gene TRBV7-9 combines with J gene TRBJ2-7, with D perhaps TRBD1 or TRBD2 (5 bases each). Germline assignment: CDR1 SEHNR and CDR2 FQNEAQ (reference sequence). The ends were cut back, 1 base at V and 6 bases at J, with 10 bases in the middle. The CDR3 runs 13 residues.

This clonotype was counted ten times or more. V usage is TRBV5-6 and J usage is TRBJ1-2; D remains unclear. The CDR3 sequence is 12 residues long. V lost 4 bases to trimming and J lost 7 bases, with 11 bases between them. CDR1 and CDR2 (germline): SGHDT, YYEEEE. CDR3 nucleotide sequence: TGTGCCAGCAGCATCCCTACCGGTGGCTACACCTTC. Its translation: CASSIPTGGYTF.

This clonotype was recorded a few times. The V call is TRBV6-5, the J call TRBJ1-1; no firm D call. V was shortened by 6 bases and J by 0 bases, with 8 bases between the two germline ends. CDR1 and CDR2 (germline): MNHEY, SVGAGI. The CDR3 sequence is 13 residues long. As DNA, the CDR3 is TGTGCCAGCAGGACGGACCTGAACACTGAAGCTTTCTTT. Protein sequence: CASRTDLNTEAFF.

Many counts were recorded for this clonotype. This sequence joins TRBV20-1 and TRBJ2-5; no definite D call. The CDR3 has 14 amino acids. V was clipped by 0 bases and J by 2 bases, with 10 bases between them. Germline V gene data show CDR1 as DFQATT and CDR2 as SNEGSKA (reference sequence). The CDR3 bases are TGCAGTGCTAGAGACCAGCAGAGGCAAGAGACCCAGTACTTC. Its translation is CSARDQQRQETQYF.

At least ten counts were recorded for this clonotype. The chain combines TRBV7-9 with TRBJ2-2; TRBD2 matches at 11 bases. The germline V gene has CDR1 SEHNR and CDR2 FQNEAQ (reference sequence). The CDR3 is 15 residues long. V lost 4 bases, J lost 5 bases, and 3 bases stayed unmatched. CDR3 DNA: TGTGCCAGCAGCTCCACTAGCGGGGGTACCGGGGAGCTGTTTTTT. Protein product: CASSSTSGGTGELFF.

At least ten counts were recorded for this clonotype. The V call is TRBV7-9, the J call TRBJ2-1; TRBD2 might be the D (5 bases). Trimming stripped 5 bases from V and 12 bases from J, with 14 bases between. The CDR3 covers 12 residues. CDR1 and CDR2 (germline): SEHNR, FQNEAQ (reference sequence). The CDR3 sequence: CASSTLVRGQFF. DNA of the CDR3: TGTGCCAGCAGCACACTAGTTCGTGGGCAGTTCTTC.

Comments on this clonotype: Its ends do not fully match the called genes, so a read error is possible. The rearrangement uses TRBV20-1 and TRBJ2-5; D is tentatively TRBD1 or TRBD2 (6 bases each). This CDR3 is 13 amino acids long. The germline V gene has CDR1 DFQATT and CDR2 SNEGSKA (reference sequence). The CDR3 region has the DNA TGCAGTGCGAGAGGCCAGGGGAGGGAGACCCAGTACTTC. It is translated as CSARGQGRETQYF.

This clonotype was detected many times. V and J are TRBV5-1 and TRBJ1-5, with 9 bases lining up with TRBD1. With V trimmed by 4 bases and J by 6 bases, 8 bases remained unmatched. This CDR3 region has 15 residues. Germline values: CDR1 SGHRS, CDR2 YFSETQ. The chain's CDR3 is CASSPEGTGRQPQHF. The DNA for the CDR3 is TGCGCCAGCAGCCCGGAGGGGACAGGGCGTCAGCCCCAGCATTTT.

This clonotype was detected ten times or more. The J gene is TRBJ1-2, the V gene TRBV20-1, with D possibly TRBD1 on 5 matching bases. CDR3 length equals 12 residues. Germline loops: CDR1 DFQATT, CDR2 SNEGSKA (reference sequence). V dropped 6 bases and J dropped 4 bases, with 12 bases sitting between them. CDR3 DNA: TGCAGTGCCCAGCCTGGGGGCTATGGCTACACCTTC. Encoded protein: CSAQPGGYGYTF.

This clonotype was observed many times. V gene TRBV5-1 combines with J gene TRBJ1-1; no definite D call. Trimming stripped 0 bases from V and 7 bases from J, with 13 bases between. Germline values: CDR1 SGHRS, CDR2 YFSETQ. The CDR3 length is 14 residues. The CDR3 sequence is CASSLAAGTVEAFF. CDR3 DNA: TGCGCCAGCAGCTTGGCCGCGGGAACAGTTGAAGCTTTCTTT.

This clonotype was seen many times. The chain carries TRBV5-1 and TRBJ2-1; 9 positions match TRBD1. V lost 2 bases, J lost 7 bases, and 13 bases stayed unmatched. This CDR3 spans 17 amino acids. Germline-derived CDR1 and CDR2 are SGHRS and YFSETQ. The CDR3 coding sequence is TGCGCCAGCAGCTTTCCCCCGGGACAGGGTGTATTGAATGAGCAGTTCTTC. Protein product: CASSFPPGQGVLNEQFF.

This clonotype occurred many times. V is TRBV20-1 and J is TRBJ2-3; D may be TRBD2 (5 bases). Per germline, CDR1 DFQATT and CDR2 SNEGSKA (reference sequence). Trimming stripped 6 bases from V and 3 bases from J, with 10 bases between. The CDR3 runs to 12 residues. The CDR3 protein is CSAGLTTDTQYF. The CDR3 nucleotides read TGCAGTGCAGGACTCACTACAGATACGCAGTATTTT.

This clonotype was counted ten times or more. The chain has TRBV11-2 and TRBJ1-1, with TRBD1 matching over 7 bases. The germline gives CDR1 SGHAT, CDR2 FQNNGV. The length of the CDR3 is 13 residues. Losses at the gene ends were 0 bases for V and 7 bases for J; bases not matched to a gene: 2. CDR3 sequence (DNA): TGTGCCAGCAGCTTAGAGACAGGGTATGAAGCTTTCTTT. Its protein is CASSLETGYEAFF.